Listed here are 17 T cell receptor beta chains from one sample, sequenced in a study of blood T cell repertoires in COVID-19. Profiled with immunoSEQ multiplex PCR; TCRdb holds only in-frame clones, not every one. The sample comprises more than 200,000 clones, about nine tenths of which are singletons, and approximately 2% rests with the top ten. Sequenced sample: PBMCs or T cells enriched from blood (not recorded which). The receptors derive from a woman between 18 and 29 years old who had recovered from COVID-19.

CDR3 in amino acids: CASSLGKQDYTDTQYF. The CDR3 bases are TGTGCCAGCAGTTTAGGAAAACAGGATTACACAGATACGCAGTATTTT. This chain links TRBV27 with TRBJ2-3, with a possible D match to TRBD1 (5 bases). The germline V gene has CDR1 MNHEY and CDR2 SMNVEV (reference sequence). CDR3 length equals 16 residues. V was clipped by 2 bases and J by 2 bases, with 14 bases between them.

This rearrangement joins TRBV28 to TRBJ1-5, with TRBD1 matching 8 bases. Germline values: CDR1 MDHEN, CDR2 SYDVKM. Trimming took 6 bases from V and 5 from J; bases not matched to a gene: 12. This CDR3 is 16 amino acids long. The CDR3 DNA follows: TGTGCCAGCAGAAACCCCGGGACAGGACTCGATCAGCCCCAGCATTTT. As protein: CASRNPGTGLDQPQHF.

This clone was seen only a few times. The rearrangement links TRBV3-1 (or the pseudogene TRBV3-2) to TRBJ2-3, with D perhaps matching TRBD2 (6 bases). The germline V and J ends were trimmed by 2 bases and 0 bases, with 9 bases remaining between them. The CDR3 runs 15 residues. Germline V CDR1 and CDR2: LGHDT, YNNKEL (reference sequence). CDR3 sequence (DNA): TGTGCCAGCAGCCAAACCCTAGCGAGCACAGATACGCAGTATTTT. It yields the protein CASSQTLASTDTQYF.

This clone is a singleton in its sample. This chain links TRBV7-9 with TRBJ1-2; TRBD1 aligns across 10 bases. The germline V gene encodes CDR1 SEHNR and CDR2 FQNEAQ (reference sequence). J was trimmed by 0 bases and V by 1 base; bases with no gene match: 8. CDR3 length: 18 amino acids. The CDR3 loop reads CASSLGNSGQGTNYGYTF. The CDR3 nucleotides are TGTGCCAGCAGCTTAGGAAACTCGGGACAGGGGACTAACTATGGCTACACCTTC.

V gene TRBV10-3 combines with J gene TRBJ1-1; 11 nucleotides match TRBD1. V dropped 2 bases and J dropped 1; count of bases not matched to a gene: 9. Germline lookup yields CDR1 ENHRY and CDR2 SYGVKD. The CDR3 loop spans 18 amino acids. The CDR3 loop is CAISENKGQGAGNTEAFF. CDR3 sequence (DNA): TGTGCCATCAGTGAGAATAAAGGACAGGGGGCCGGGAACACTGAAGCTTTCTTT.

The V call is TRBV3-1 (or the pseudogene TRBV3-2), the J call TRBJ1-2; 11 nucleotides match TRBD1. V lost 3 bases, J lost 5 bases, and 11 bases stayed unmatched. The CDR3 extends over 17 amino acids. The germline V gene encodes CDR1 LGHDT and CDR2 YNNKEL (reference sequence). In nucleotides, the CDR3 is TGTGCCAGCAGCCAGATCAGGACAGGGGGCCTAGGATATGGCTACACCTTC. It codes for CASSQIRTGGLGYGYTF.

The CDR3 region is CASSLGGSTSTDTQYF. The CDR3 nucleotides are TGTGCCAGCAGTCTAGGAGGTAGCACTAGCACAGATACGCAGTATTTT. The chain links TRBV27 to TRBJ2-3, with a tentative D call TRBD2 (5 bases). Germline V lookup: CDR1 MNHEY, CDR2 SMNVEV (reference sequence). The V end lost 5 bases, the J end lost 0 bases, and 15 bases lay between the germline ends. The CDR3 extends over 16 amino acids.

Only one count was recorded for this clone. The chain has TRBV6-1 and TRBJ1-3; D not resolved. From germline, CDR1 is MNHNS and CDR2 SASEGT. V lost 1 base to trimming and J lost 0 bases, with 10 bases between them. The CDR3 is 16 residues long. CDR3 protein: CASSEGALVSGNTIYF. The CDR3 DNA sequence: TGTGCCAGCAGTGAAGGGGCACTCGTCTCTGGAAACACCATATATTTT.

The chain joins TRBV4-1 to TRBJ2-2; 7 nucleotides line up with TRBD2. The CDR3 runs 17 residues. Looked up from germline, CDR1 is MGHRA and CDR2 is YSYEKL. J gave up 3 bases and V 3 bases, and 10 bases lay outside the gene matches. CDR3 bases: TGCGCCAGCAGCCACCTCATAGCGGGCTTGGACACCGGGGAGCTGTTTTTT. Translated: CASSHLIAGLDTGELFF.

CDR3 protein: CASSLETVGLAGVRYEQYF. The CDR3 nucleotides are TGTGCCAGCAGCTTAGAAACCGTGGGACTAGCGGGAGTTCGGTACGAGCAGTACTTC. The chain links TRBV11-2 to TRBJ2-7, with 14 bases identical to TRBD2. There are 19 residues in the CDR3. Germline-derived CDR1 and CDR2 are SGHAT and FQNNGV. J gave up 4 bases and V 0 bases, and 11 bases lay outside the gene matches.

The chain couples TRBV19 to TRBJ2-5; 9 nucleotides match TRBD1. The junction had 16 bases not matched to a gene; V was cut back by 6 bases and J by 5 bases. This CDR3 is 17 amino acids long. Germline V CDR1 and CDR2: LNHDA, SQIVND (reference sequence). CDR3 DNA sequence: TGTGCCAGTAGCAACCTAGGACAGGGGCGCGCCTCGGAGACCCAGTACTTC. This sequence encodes CASSNLGQGRASETQYF. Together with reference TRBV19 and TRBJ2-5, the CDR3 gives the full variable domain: DGGITQSPKYLFRKEGQNVTLSCEQNLNHDAMYWYRQDPGQGLRLIYYSQIVNDFQKGDIAEGYSVSREKKESFPLTVTSAQKNPTAFYLCASSNLGQGRASETQYFGPGTRLLVL.

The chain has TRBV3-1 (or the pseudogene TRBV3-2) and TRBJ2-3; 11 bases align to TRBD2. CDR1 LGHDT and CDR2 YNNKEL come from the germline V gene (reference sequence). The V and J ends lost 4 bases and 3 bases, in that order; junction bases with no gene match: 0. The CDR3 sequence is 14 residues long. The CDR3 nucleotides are TGTGCCAGCAGCCGACTAGCGGGGACAGATACGCAGTATTTT. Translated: CASSRLAGTDTQYF.

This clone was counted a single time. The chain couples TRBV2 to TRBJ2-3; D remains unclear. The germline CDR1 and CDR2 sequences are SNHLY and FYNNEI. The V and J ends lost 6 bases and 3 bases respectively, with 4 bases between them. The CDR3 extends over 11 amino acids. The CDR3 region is CASRRTDTQYF. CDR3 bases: TGTGCCAGCAGGCGAACAGATACGCAGTATTTT.

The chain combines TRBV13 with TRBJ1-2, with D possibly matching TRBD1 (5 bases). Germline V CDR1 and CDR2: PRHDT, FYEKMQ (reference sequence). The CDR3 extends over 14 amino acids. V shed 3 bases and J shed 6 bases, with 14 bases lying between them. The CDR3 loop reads CASSLVGRGNGYTF. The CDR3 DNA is TGTGCCAGCAGCTTGGTTGGGAGGGGAAATGGCTACACCTTC.

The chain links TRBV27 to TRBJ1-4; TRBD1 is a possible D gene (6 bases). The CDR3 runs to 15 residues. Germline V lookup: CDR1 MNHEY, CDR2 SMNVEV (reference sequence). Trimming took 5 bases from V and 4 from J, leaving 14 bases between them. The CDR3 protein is CASSPDDRFNEKLFF. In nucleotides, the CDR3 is TGTGCCAGCAGTCCCGACGACAGGTTTAATGAAAAACTGTTTTTT.

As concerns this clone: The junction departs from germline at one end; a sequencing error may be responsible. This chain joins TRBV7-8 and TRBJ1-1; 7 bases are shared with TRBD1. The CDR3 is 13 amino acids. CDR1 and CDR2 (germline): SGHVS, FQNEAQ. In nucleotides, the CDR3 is TGTGCCAGCAGTTTAGACAGGGACACTGAAGCTTTCTTT. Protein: CASSLDRDTEAFF.

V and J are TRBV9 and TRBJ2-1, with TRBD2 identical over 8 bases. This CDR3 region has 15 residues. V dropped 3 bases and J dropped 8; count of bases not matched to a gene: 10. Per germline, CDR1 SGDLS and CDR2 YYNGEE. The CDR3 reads CASSAGTSSIDEQFF. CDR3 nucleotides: TGTGCCAGCAGCGCAGGGACTAGTTCTATCGATGAGCAGTTCTTC.